Listed here are 6 T cell receptor beta chains from one sample, sequenced in a study of blood T cell repertoires in COVID-19. The repertoire was sequenced with immunoSEQ multiplex PCR; TCRdb's copy has only in-frame clones and lacks some. This table has approximately 140,000 clones, approximately 87% appearing once. Input material: PBMCs or T cells enriched from blood (not recorded which). Source of these receptors: a woman in her twenties or thirties with acute COVID-19.

This clone was detected only once. This rearrangement joins TRBV24-1 to TRBJ2-7, with TRBD2 identical over 8 bases. Germline loops: CDR1 KGHDR, CDR2 SFDVKD. V shed 3 bases, J shed 6 bases, and the junction held 9 bases outside the gene matches. This CDR3 comprises 15 residues. CDR3 sequence reads: CATSDPGLAGGEQYF. CDR3 in DNA: TGTGCCACCAGTGATCCCGGGCTAGCGGGCGGCGAGCAGTACTTC.

This clone was seen a few times. This chain connects TRBV5-1 to TRBJ2-2; perhaps TRBD2 as D (6 bases). V lost 4 bases to trimming and J lost 6 bases, with 16 bases between them. This CDR3 is built from 15 residues. Per germline, CDR1 SGHRS and CDR2 YFSETQ. CDR3 in amino acids: CASSPEGSSAGELFF. As DNA, the CDR3 is TGCGCCAGCAGCCCGGAGGGGTCGTCCGCCGGGGAGCTGTTTTTT.

This sequence joins TRBV4-3 and TRBJ2-6; D might be TRBD1 (5 bases). V shed 3 bases and J shed 4 bases, with 13 bases lying between them. Germline V CDR1 and CDR2: LGHNA, YSLEER. The CDR3 spans 16 residues. This CDR3 is CASSHNQGRGANVLTF. The CDR3 bases are TGCGCCAGCAGCCACAACCAGGGCCGGGGGGCCAACGTCCTGACTTTC.

This clone was observed a handful of times. The rearrangement joins TRBV24-1 to TRBJ1-5; TRBD1 might be the D (5 bases). V was shortened by 9 bases and J by 3 bases, with 11 bases between the two germline ends. This CDR3 region has 13 residues. The germline V gene has CDR1 KGHDR and CDR2 SFDVKD. The CDR3 nucleotides are TGTGCCACCGGCACAGGTTCCAATCAGCCCCAGCATTTT. Protein: CATGTGSNQPQHF.

The rearrangement uses TRBV9 and TRBJ1-6, with D possibly being TRBD1 (6 bases). V shed 3 bases and J shed 9 bases, with 7 bases lying between them. Per the germline V gene, CDR1 is SGDLS and CDR2 is YYNGEE. The CDR3 totals 12 residues. The CDR3 DNA is TGTGCCAGCAGCGAACAGGGTTCACCCCTCCACTTT. The encoded protein is CASSEQGSPLHF. The complete variable domain, with remaining parts taken from reference TRBV9 and TRBJ1-6, reads DSGVTQTPKHLITATGQRVTLRCSPRSGDLSVYWYQQSLDQGLQFLIQYYNGEERAKGNILERFSAQQFPDLHSELNLSSLELGDSALYFCASSEQGSPLHFGNGTRLTVT.

The CDR3 is CASSARWGRGEETQYF. The CDR3 nucleotides read TGTGCCAGCAGCGCACGGTGGGGCAGGGGGGAAGAGACCCAGTACTTC. The chain recombines TRBV7-2 with TRBJ2-5, with a weak D call TRBD1 (7 bases). Trimming took off 5 bases at V and 3 bases at J, with 19 bases between the two ends. The CDR3 loop spans 16 amino acids. Germline V gene sequence: CDR1 SGHTA, CDR2 FQGNSA.